These 9 T cell receptor beta chains share one sample of origin, sequenced in a study of control samples from healthy donors and cancer patients. Assay: immunoSEQ multiplex PCR; the TCRdb copy retains only in-frame clones and omits some. The sample has under 200,000 clones. Sequencing was done on a sample of blood. All receptors come from a woman aged 25 to 39 in good health.

Comment on this clone: The same CDR3 can be traced to other DNA sequences in this sample. The rearrangement links TRBV5-1 to TRBJ1-4; D remains ambiguous. The germline V gene encodes CDR1 SGHRS and CDR2 YFSETQ. V lost 0 bases and J 2 bases, leaving 5 bases between the germline ends. This CDR3 is built from 14 residues. The CDR3 sequence: CASSLGGTNEKLFF. CDR3 sequence (DNA): TGCGCCAGCAGCTTGGGGGGTACTAATGAAAAACTGTTTTTT.

In the case of this clone: Other DNA sequences in the same sample also yield this CDR3. This chain links TRBV7-2 with TRBJ1-1; 7 bases map to TRBD1. J lost 2 bases, V lost 6 bases, and 6 bases had no gene match. The CDR3 extends over 14 amino acids. Germline CDR1 is SGHTA and CDR2 is FQGNSA. The CDR3 DNA follows: TGTGCCAGCAGTCTTACAGGGGTTAACACTGAAGCTTTCTTT. It translates to CASSLTGVNTEAFF. The entire variable domain, with the rest obtained from reference TRBV7-2 and TRBJ1-1, is as follows: GAGVSQSPSNKVTEKGKDVELRCDPISGHTALYWYRQSLGQGLEFLIYFQGNSAPDKSGLPSDRFSAERTGGSVSTLTIQRTQQEDSAVYLCASSLTGVNTEAFFGQGTRLTVV.

The chain employs TRBV7-2 and TRBJ1-1, with D unclear. The CDR3 extends over 15 amino acids. V was pared by 3 bases and J by 10 bases, with 21 bases between. Germline assignment: CDR1 SGHTA and CDR2 FQGNSA. The CDR3 loop is CASSLTTMGKVGAFF. The CDR3 region has the DNA TGTGCCAGCAGCTTGACTACCATGGGAAAGGTTGGAGCTTTCTTT.

The rearrangement joins TRBV3-1 (or the pseudogene TRBV3-2) to TRBJ2-2; no definite D call. Germline CDR1 LGHDT, CDR2 YNNKEL (reference sequence). Between the trimmed V and J ends, which lost 8 bases and 5 bases, there was a span of 18 bases. The CDR3 is made up of 15 amino acids. Written as DNA, the CDR3 is TGTGCCAGCGAGCCGAAGGCTGTAGGAACCGGGGAGCTGTTTTTT. Translation: CASEPKAVGTGELFF.

The chain combines TRBV14 with TRBJ1-3; no clear D. This CDR3 has 17 residues. Looked up from germline, CDR1 is SGHDN and CDR2 is FVKESK. Trimming shortened V by 2 bases and J by 0 bases, and 14 bases separated the two germline ends. The CDR3, as DNA: TGTGCCAGCAGCCAATCCGGGCCCATCAGCTCTGGAAACACCATATATTTT. The encoded protein is CASSQSGPISSGNTIYF.

This chain joins TRBV5-1 and TRBJ2-3; perhaps TRBD2 as D (6 bases). Germline values: CDR1 SGHRS, CDR2 YFSETQ. This CDR3 has 16 residues. The V and J ends lost 3 bases and 1 base respectively, with 15 bases between them. CDR3 loop: CASSSSRGGGTDTQYF. The CDR3 bases are TGCGCCAGCAGCTCCTCGCGGGGCGGGGGCACAGATACGCAGTATTTT.

The chain links TRBV6-4 to TRBJ1-1; D gene ambiguous. The CDR3 length is 13 residues. Trimming left V 4 bases short and J 5 bases short, with 11 bases between. Germline assignment: CDR1 MRHNA and CDR2 SNTAGT. CDR3 protein: CASSVEKSTEAFF. CDR3 DNA: TGTGCCAGCAGTGTTGAGAAGAGTACTGAAGCTTTCTTT.

V usage is TRBV24-1 and J usage is TRBJ2-3; 10 nucleotides match TRBD2. V was pared by 10 bases and J by 0 bases, with 18 bases of the junction left unmatched. The V gene's germline CDR1 is KGHDR and CDR2 SFDVKD. The CDR3 is 19 amino acids. This CDR3 is CATPRYSAGLAVSTDTQYF. In DNA form, the CDR3 reads TGTGCCACACCGAGATACAGCGCCGGACTAGCGGTGAGCACAGATACGCAGTATTTT.

V is TRBV3-1 (or the pseudogene TRBV3-2) and J is TRBJ2-5; tentative D call: TRBD2 (5 bases). CDR3 length equals 16 residues. V lost 4 bases, J lost 5 bases, and 20 bases lay in between. Germline values: CDR1 LGHDT, CDR2 YNNKEL (reference sequence). The CDR3 reads CASSPLAGRIGETQYF. The CDR3 nucleotides read TGTGCCAGCAGCCCTTTGGCGGGCCGTATAGGTGAGACCCAGTACTTC.